Described below is a single T cell receptor beta chain sequence and its context. Its cognate antigen has yet to be identified. Base-call qualities are not available, and no considerably larger clone is one nucleotide away. The germline V gene supplies CDR1 ENHRY and CDR2 SYGVKD. The germline V and J ends show losses of 4 bases and 2 bases respectively, and no gene match explains 1 base of the junction. From cysteine to phenylalanine, the CDR3 is 15 amino acids long. Only the CDR3 DNA stays, 45 bases, in frame from base 1. The sample belongs to a study of cytomegalovirus exposure and HLA in healthy donors (dated by TCRdb to 2016 to 2017). Regarding the research as a whole: According to an earlier analysis of a few hundred of the donors, about 190 million T cells yielded 95 million to 140 million unique TCR beta sequences and 276 Gb of sequence data. To study patterns of TCR occurrence, a later analysis re-analyzed previously published TCR beta repertoires from 666 donors and added high-resolution HLA genotyping. Donor age, sex, ethnicity and CMV serostatus were collected together with the repertoire data. All discovery cohort repertoires had been generated on a single sequencing platform. Class I and class II HLA loci were covered by the typing at four-digit resolution. The study combined high-throughput TCR immunosequencing, statistical association of individual TCRs with disease status, and machine learning to predict cytomegalovirus infection status. The later analysis used no new phenotypic data to find candidate immune exposures, relying instead on TCR beta sequences and their occurrence across donors. Roughly five DR-DQ haplotypes were handled as single units for association and clustering, since linkage in the cohort was strong. The study aimed to test whether signatures of past pathogen exposure could be identified by cataloging public T cell receptors. The study used immunosequencing to profile the T cell repertoires of approximately 650 subjects and linked those repertoires to cytomegalovirus serostatus. Among about 360 genotyped donors of the cohort, an average of about 240,000 unique TCR beta nucleotide sequences were sequenced per donor, 15% to 20% of them non-productive. An early release covering roughly 640 HLA-typed donors comprised 250 to 350 gigabases of sequencing data and approximately 85 million unique TCR sequences. Along with the roughly 710-subject first cohort, a separate validation cohort of approximately 110 different subjects was used. The genetic ancestry cluster associated with self-reported Caucasian donors included 65% to 90% of the 398 genotyped donors. To decide whether each TCR beta V gene segment behaved as functional or pseudogenic, an earlier analysis of fewer than 750 of the donors relied on high-throughput TCR beta sequencing. Typing coverage differed by locus: A, B, C, DRB1 and DQB1 were typed in about 620-640 donors, DQA1 in 500 to 550, DPA1 in around 610, and DPB1 in 450 to 490. In a later genetic analysis, genome-wide SNP genotypes for about three fifths of the roughly 670 donors were used, and that subset was treated as a discovery cohort. Points the paper makes about the study in general: A later analysis found that most CMV-associated TCR beta chains appeared HLA-restricted, with HLA associations seemingly driven largely by CMV exposure. Because HLA typing was unavailable for some donors at each locus, only the typed subset was used in association tests. In vitro tests confirmed that a few of the cytomegalovirus-associated TCR beta chains recognize cytomegalovirus antigens. When HLA alleles, especially DR and DQ, strongly co-occurred, TCR associations were difficult to assign to individual alleles. The study listed over 150 TCR beta chains as associated with cytomegalovirus. The only immune exposure information available for the cohort was CMV serostatus. V-gene and J-gene trimming of TCR beta chains was associated with a missense DCLRE1C variant in a later genetic analysis, and the association was replicated in an independent cohort. According to a later analysis, parvovirus B19, influenza, CMV and Epstein-Barr virus appeared linked to several top co-occurrence clusters. Some IMGT-functional V segments, including TRBV6-2 and TRBV6-3, could not be told apart with the 87-base-pair reads, so those segments were excluded. Most TCR sequences were seen in very few donors, while some public TCRs were found in many individuals. According to a later genetic analysis, donors in an Asian-associated ancestry cluster had fewer N-insertions in productive TCRs than the approximately 630-donor mean. The sequencing pipeline was judged likely to have produced a cluster of highly shared sequence variants as a technical artifact. Sequencing depth was assumed to be roughly uniform across donors in the presence/absence analyses, though that assumption may not hold. An earlier analysis of several hundred of the donors showed that most TCR beta V segments appeared in productive rearrangements either about 87% or about 30% of the time, which broadly matched IMGT annotations. In a later analysis, HLA-associated TCR beta chains were found to be more clonally expanded and to have lower generation probabilities than equally common non-associated chains. A further reported finding was that TCR beta sequences accurately predicted the HLA-A and HLA-B alleles for most subjects in the first cohort. Roughly 17 rarely observed V segments, including chromosome 9 orphons, were excluded from the earlier analysis of about 610 of the donors because counts were too low. In this cohort, only TCR beta chains were sequenced, and detectable features were limited by the absence of alpha or paired-chain data. In both the original and validation cohorts, the classifier was reported to diagnose cytomegalovirus status with high specificity and sensitivity. At a false discovery rate of 0.05, a later analysis linked roughly 17,000 TCR beta sequences to specific HLA alleles. In a later analysis, the rate of TCR association differed among HLA loci, with DRB1 alleles having the most associated TCRs and HLA-C alleles having the fewest. Correlated functional status among segregating V segments might reflect linkage disequilibrium, but an unknown experimental factor could not be ruled out. According to the authors, the approach could potentially be generalized to other disease states and immunological phenotypes.

The cohort was made up of about 610 healthy bone marrow donors. All cohort members were sampled while nominally healthy, although unrecorded immune exposures were likely present. The donor was CMV seronegative and was included in the group of approximately 350 seronegative cohort members. A peripheral blood sample was collected from each donor, and TCR beta sequencing was performed on peripheral blood mononuclear cells. The Qiagen DNeasy Blood Extraction Kit was used to extract genomic DNA from the blood cell samples. Library preparation was by the immunoSEQ multiplex PCR assay. For the multiplex PCR, a mixture combining 60 forward primers for TCR Vbeta segments and 13 reverse primers for TCR Jbeta segments was used. The CDR3 region of rearranged TCR beta genes was amplified from genomic DNA with a multiplex PCR assay. Amplified TCR beta libraries were sequenced as 87-base-pair reads on the Illumina HiSeq System. The published analysis was carried out like this. In a later analysis, roughly 80 million unique TCR beta chains were counted across the 500 to 700 repertoires, and roughly 11 million of these chains were shared by at least two donors. A nearest-neighbor algorithm error-corrected the raw reads and collapsed the reads into unique sequences, merging closely related sequences to remove PCR and sequencing errors. CDR3 sequences were aligned to IMGT reference sequences to assign V, D and J gene segments. For a sequence to be retained, at least a six-nucleotide match to both a V gene segment and a J gene segment was required. A rearrangement counted as productive if the CDR3 had no stop codons and remained in frame with V and J, and every other rearrangement counted as non-productive. Following IMGT convention, CDR3 was defined as the stretch from the second conserved V-encoded cysteine to the conserved J-encoded phenylalanine. Sequences without an unambiguous match to a single V gene segment were excluded from the earlier analysis of a few hundred of the donors. In an earlier analysis of several hundred of the donors, V segments were called functional above 56.7% productive rearrangements and were called segregating when the between-donor standard deviation exceeded 5%. To diagnose cytomegalovirus status from the catalog of TCR beta chain sequences, a statistical classification framework was built. V and J gene assignment, in a later analysis, came from comparing TCR nucleotide sequences with IMGT/GENE-DB human TR gene sequences. A later analysis assigned CDR3 sequences and most-parsimonious VDJ recombination scenarios with the TCRdist pipeline. In a later analysis, each TCR beta chain was defined by its CDR3 amino acid sequence together with its V-gene family, and reads lacking a unique V-gene family were excluded. In a later analysis, approximately 590 highly shared, low-generation-probability nucleotide sequences were removed to address suspected cross-contamination and a sequencing artifact. A later analysis calculated a clonal expansion index for each public chain from normalized within-repertoire ranks of inferred template counts. In a later analysis, generation probabilities were computed using a VDJ recombination model fitted to out-of-frame rearrangements, and the results were checked against IGoR. In a later analysis, hypergeometric tests were used to score TCR-TCR, TCR-HLA and TCR-CMV co-occurrence, with a repertoire-size bias correction applied to TCR pairs. In a later analysis, false discovery rates were estimated by permuting HLA or CMV assignments 20 times. In a later analysis, co-occurring TCRs were grouped using DBSCAN, with TCRdist sequence similarity added in when clustering inside HLA-allele-positive subsets. For co-occurrence clustering, repertoires with fewer than 30,000 or more than 120,000 public chains were excluded, along with 4 to 6 repertoires with anomalous nucleotide sharing. In TCRdb, the immuneACCESS table is reduced to in-frame sequences with V and J assigned. These tables do not hold every clone; where another copy was compared, an unresolved V gene accounts for under half, and the others remain unexplained. V, J and clone size are taken as reported in that table, and D and trimming were inferred from the DNA itself. The sample contains about 170,000 clones, approximately 80% of them found a single time. The ten largest clones take up 2.4% of the sample.

Rearrangement joined TRBV10-3 to TRBJ2-7; a stretch of 14 junction bases matches TRBD2. The sample was PBMCs. This receptor was taken from a male donor in good health and CMV-seronegative. CDR3 sequence: CAISGLAGGPYEQYF. The sequence in DNA is TGTGCCATCAGTGGACTAGCGGGGGGGCCCTACGAGCAGTACTTC.